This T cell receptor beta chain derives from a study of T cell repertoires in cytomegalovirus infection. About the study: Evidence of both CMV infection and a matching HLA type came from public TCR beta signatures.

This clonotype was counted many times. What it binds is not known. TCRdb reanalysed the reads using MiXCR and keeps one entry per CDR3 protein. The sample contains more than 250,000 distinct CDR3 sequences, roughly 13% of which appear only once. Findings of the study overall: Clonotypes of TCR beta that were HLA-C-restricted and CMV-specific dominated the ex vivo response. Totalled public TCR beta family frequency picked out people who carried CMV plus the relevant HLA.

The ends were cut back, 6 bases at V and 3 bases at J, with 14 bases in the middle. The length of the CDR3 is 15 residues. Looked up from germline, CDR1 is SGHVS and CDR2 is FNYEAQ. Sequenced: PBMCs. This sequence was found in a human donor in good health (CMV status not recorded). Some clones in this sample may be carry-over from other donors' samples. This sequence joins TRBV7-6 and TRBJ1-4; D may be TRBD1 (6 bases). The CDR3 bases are TGTGCCAGCAGTTATAGACAGGCCCCTAATGAAAAACTGTTTTTT. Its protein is CASSYRQAPNEKLFF.